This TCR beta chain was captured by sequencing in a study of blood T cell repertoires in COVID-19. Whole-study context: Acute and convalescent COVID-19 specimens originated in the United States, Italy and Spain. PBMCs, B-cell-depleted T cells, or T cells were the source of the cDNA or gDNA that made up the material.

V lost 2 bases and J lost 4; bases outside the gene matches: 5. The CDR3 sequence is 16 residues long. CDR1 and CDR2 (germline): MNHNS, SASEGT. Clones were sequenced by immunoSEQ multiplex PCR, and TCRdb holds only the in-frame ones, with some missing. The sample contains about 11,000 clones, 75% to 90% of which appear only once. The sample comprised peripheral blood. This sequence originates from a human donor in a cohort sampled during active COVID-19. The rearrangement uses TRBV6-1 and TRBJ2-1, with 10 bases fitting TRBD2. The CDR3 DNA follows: TGTGCCAGCAGTGAAAGGAGCGGGGGGGGTTACAATGAGCAGTTCTTC. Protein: CASSERSGGGYNEQFF.